The rows below give T cell receptor beta chains drawn from one sample of a study of response to subunit inactivated influenza vaccine. Each CDR3 protein is one row after TCRdb ran MiXCR on the RT-PCR reads. Counted here are about 480,000 distinct CDR3 sequences, 10% to 15% occurring once; the ten biggest clones make up roughly 14%. Sequencing was performed on PBMCs from blood, taken roughly 6 weeks after vaccination. These receptors were taken from a man in his fifties who received an inactivated influenza vaccine. CDR3s include the opening cysteine and the closing phenylalanine or tryptophan. The D gene is left open where the match is weak. Clone size is not always given. Where it is, it says once, few, many or a class for expanded clones.

clone_size	d_call	j_call	v_call	cdr3_aa	cdr3_nt
many	TRBD1	TRBJ1-2	TRBV20-1	CSATPGQGNYGYTF	TGCAGTGCAACACCGGGACAGGGAAACTATGGCTACACCTTC
few	.	TRBJ2-7	TRBV20-1	CSAVAGGYEQYF	TGCAGTGCTGTAGCTGGGGGGTACGAGCAGTACTTC
.	.	TRBJ1-1	TRBV24-1	CATSVGNTEAFF	TGTGCCACCAGTGTTGGGAACACTGAAGCTTTCTTT
few	.	TRBJ1-3	TRBV4-1	CASSQDLAGAGNTIYF	TGCGCCAGCAGCCAAGATTTGGCAGGGGCTGGAAACACCATATATTTT
.	.	TRBJ1-2	TRBV20-1	CSARGTGRVYGYTF	TGCAGTGCTAGAGGGACTGGGAGAGTCTATGGCTACACCTTC
few	TRBD2	TRBJ2-1	TRBV12-3/TRBV12-4	CASSSSGTSGTNEQFF	TGTGCCAGCAGTTCCTCCGGGACTAGCGGGACCAATGAGCAGTTCTTC
.	.	TRBJ2-3	TRBV10-3	CVISGFPSTDTQYF	TGTGTCATCAGTGGATTCCCCAGCACAGATACGCAGTATTTT
few	TRBD2	TRBJ2-5	TRBV20-1	CSATGLVVQETQYF	TGCAGTGCTACGGGACTAGTAGTTCAAGAGACCCAGTACTTC
many	.	TRBJ2-6	TRBV20-1	CSARDPGKFSLSGANVLTF	TGCAGTGCTAGAGATCCAGGGAAGTTCTCTCTCTCTGGGGCCAACGTCCTGACTTTC
.	TRBD1	TRBJ2-2	TRBV10-3	CAIRDPGQGANTGELFF	TGTGCCATCAGGGACCCGGGACAGGGGGCAAACACCGGGGAGCTGTTTTTT
.	.	TRBJ1-6	TRBV29-1	CAAGDPGNSPLHF	TGCGCGGCGGGGGATCCCGGTAATTCACCCCTCCACTTT
many	.	TRBJ2-5	TRBV5-1	CASSLEGREFETQYF	TGCGCCAGCAGCTTGGAGGGCAGGGAATTTGAGACCCAGTACTTC
.	.	TRBJ2-3	TRBV20-1	CSARSPEGDTQYF	TGCAGTGCTAGATCCCCGGAGGGAGATACGCAGTATTTT
.	.	TRBJ1-2	TRBV4-1	CASSQGTQGYGYTF	TGCGCCAGCAGCCAAGGGACCCAAGGTTATGGCTACACCTTC
.	.	TRBJ2-3	TRBV20-1	CSARRGGDDTQYF	TGCAGTGCTAGAAGAGGGGGAGATGATACGCAGTATTTT
.	.	TRBJ1-4	TRBV3-1	CASSQEGLGGEKLFF	TGTGCCAGCAGCCAAGAGGGGTTGGGAGGCGAAAAACTGTTTTTT
few	.	TRBJ2-5	TRBV6-2/TRBV6-3	CASIHEVEGHKTQYF	TGTGCCAGCATCCACGAGGTAGAGGGCCACAAGACCCAGTACTTC
many	.	TRBJ2-1	TRBV20-1	CSARDLRGAVNEQFF	TGCAGTGCTAGAGATTTGAGGGGCGCGGTTAACGAGCAGTTCTTC
many	.	TRBJ2-7	TRBV7-9	CASSLIGPNYEQYF	TGTGCCAGCAGCTTAATCGGGCCAAACTACGAGCAGTACTTC
.	TRBD2	TRBJ2-3	TRBV25-1	CASSEGSSGRGGDTQYF	TGTGCCAGCAGTGAAGGGTCTAGCGGGAGAGGCGGAGATACGCAGTATTTT
few	.	TRBJ2-3	TRBV4-1	CASSPVSGTQYF	TGCGCCAGCAGCCCCGTTAGTGGTACGCAGTATTTT
few	.	TRBJ2-3	TRBV28	CASRGDLLLKFTDTQYF	TGTGCCAGCAGGGGGGACCTACTCCTTAAGTTCACAGATACGCAGTATTTT
.	.	TRBJ2-1	TRBV7-9	CASSVQDNEQFF	TGTGCCAGCAGCGTACAGGACAATGAGCAGTTCTTC
many	.	TRBJ1-3	TRBV7-9	CASSRAYQMTSGNTIYF	TGTGCCAGCAGCAGAGCTTATCAGATGACATCTGGAAACACCATATATTTT
few	TRBD1	TRBJ2-1	TRBV10-3	CAISRDRGSYNEQFF	TGTGCCATCAGCCGGGACAGGGGATCCTACAATGAGCAGTTCTTC
few	.	TRBJ2-3	TRBV20-1	CSARGGGQTDTQYF	TGCAGTGCTAGAGGGGGGGGACAAACAGATACGCAGTATTTT
.	.	TRBJ1-5	TRBV4-1	CASSQDHIMSGNQPQHF	TGCGCCAGCAGCCAAGATCACATAATGTCAGGCAATCAGCCCCAGCATTTT
.	TRBD2	TRBJ2-1	TRBV20-1	CSARDHLGLAGGYNEQFF	TGCAGTGCTAGAGATCACTTGGGACTAGCGGGAGGCTACAATGAGCAGTTCTTC
few	.	TRBJ2-5	TRBV24-1	CATSGRGIQETQYF	TGTGCCACCTCCGGCAGGGGAATCCAAGAGACCCAGTACTTC
many	.	TRBJ2-5	TRBV7-9	CASSLLGQFETQYF	TGTGCCAGCAGCTTACTAGGGCAGTTTGAGACCCAGTACTTC
.	TRBD2	TRBJ2-2	TRBV12-3/TRBV12-4	CASSPSGGVFTGELFF	TGTGCCAGCAGTCCGAGCGGGGGGGTATTCACCGGGGAGCTGTTTTTT
many	TRBD1	TRBJ1-6	TRBV6-5	CASSSRTGVSPLHF	TGTGCCAGCAGTTCCCGGACAGGGGTTTCACCCCTCCACTTT
many	.	TRBJ2-6	TRBV6-1	CASKRDAGANVLTF	TGTGCCAGCAAAAGGGATGCTGGGGCCAACGTCCTGACTTTC
few	TRBD1	TRBJ1-6	TRBV10-3	CAISGGDSNNSPLHF	TGTGCCATCAGTGGTGGGGACAGTAATAATTCACCCCTCCACTTT
.	.	TRBJ1-2	TRBV12-3/TRBV12-4	CASSTGLANYGYTF	TGTGCCAGCAGCACAGGCCTAGCTAACTATGGCTACACCTTC
many	TRBD1	TRBJ2-3	TRBV12-3/TRBV12-4	CASSLTGGTDTQYF	TGTGCCAGCAGCTTGACAGGGGGAACAGATACGCAGTATTTT
few	.	TRBJ1-5	TRBV5-4	CASSLGRARVDQPQHF	TGTGCCAGCAGCTTGGGCAGGGCCAGGGTTGACCAGCCCCAGCATTTT
.	TRBD2	TRBJ2-1	TRBV12-3/TRBV12-4	CASRLNTGTSGEQFF	TGTGCCAGCAGGTTAAATACCGGGACTAGCGGTGAGCAGTTCTTC
few	TRBD2	TRBJ2-1	TRBV6-5	CASSYPGLAGGNEQFF	TGTGCCAGCAGTTACCCCGGACTAGCGGGAGGCAATGAGCAGTTCTTC
few	TRBD2	TRBJ2-5	TRBV5-1	CASRFSSGYGETQYF	TGCGCCAGCCGGTTTTCTAGCGGCTATGGGGAGACCCAGTACTTC
few	TRBD2	TRBJ2-3	TRBV20-1	CCASPLLAGVGDTQYF	TGCTGTGCTAGTCCCCTACTGGCGGGAGTTGGGGATACGCAGTATTTT
.	.	TRBJ2-1	TRBV5-1	CASSTYVGPRDEQFF	TGCGCCAGCAGCACCTATGTCGGACCAAGGGATGAGCAGTTCTTC
.	TRBD2	TRBJ2-7	TRBV20-1	CSASSGETYEQYF	TGCAGTGCTAGTAGCGGGGAAACCTACGAGCAGTACTTC
many	TRBD1	TRBJ2-5	TRBV12-3/TRBV12-4	CASSFFTGQGKKTQYF	TGTGCCAGCAGTTTTTTTACGGGACAGGGAAAGAAGACCCAGTACTTC
.	TRBD2	TRBJ2-3	TRBV18	CASSPIAGADTQYF	TGTGCCAGCTCACCTATAGCGGGAGCAGATACGCAGTATTTT
few	TRBD1	TRBJ1-5	TRBV7-2	CASSLDRGFGQPQHF	TGTGCCAGCAGCCTGGACAGGGGCTTTGGTCAGCCCCAGCATTTT
many	TRBD2	TRBJ2-7	TRBV4-3	CASSQDGASGRLEQYF	TGCGCCAGCAGCCAAGATGGGGCTAGCGGGAGGCTCGAGCAGTACTTC
few	.	TRBJ1-1	TRBV20-1	CSARGGANTEAFF	TGCAGTGCTAGAGGGGGCGCAAACACTGAAGCTTTCTTT
.	.	TRBJ1-5	TRBV10-2	CASAGGSNQPLHF	TGCGCCAGCGCGGGGGGTAGCAATCAGCCCCTGCATTTT
few	.	TRBJ2-3	TRBV9	CTSSVVDGMADTQYF	TGTACCAGCAGCGTAGTCGACGGGATGGCAGATACGCAGTATTTT
few	.	TRBJ2-2	TRBV4-3	CASSQSGTPNTGELFF	TGCGCCAGCAGCCAATCCGGGACTCCCAACACCGGGGAGCTGTTTTTT
.	TRBD2	TRBJ2-5	TRBV20-1	CSATTSGSSQTQYF	TGCAGTGCTACGACTAGCGGGAGCAGCCAGACCCAGTACTTC
.	.	TRBJ1-1	TRBV12-3/TRBV12-4	CASNRGRGGNTEAFF	TGTGCCAGCAACCGGGGCCGCGGGGGCAACACTGAAGCTTTCTTT
few	TRBD1	TRBJ2-1	TRBV12-3/TRBV12-4	CASSLEIGTGDYNEQFF	TGTGCCAGCAGTTTAGAGATCGGGACAGGGGACTACAATGAGCAGTTCTTC
.	TRBD2	TRBJ2-7	TRBV28	CASSPLAGGVEQYF	TGTGCCAGCAGCCCTCTAGCGGGAGGCGTTGAGCAGTACTTC
few	.	TRBJ2-3	TRBV6-2/TRBV6-3	CASSLREQPRDTQYF	TGTGCCAGCAGTCTCCGGGAGCAACCCAGGGATACGCAGTATTTT
few	.	TRBJ2-2	TRBV20-1	CSAPYYGELFF	TGCAGTGCCCCGTACTACGGGGAGCTGTTTTTT
few	TRBD2	TRBJ2-1	TRBV4-2	CASSHGGTSGGNEQFF	TGTGCCAGCAGCCACGGAGGGACTAGCGGAGGCAATGAGCAGTTCTTC
.	.	TRBJ1-2	TRBV6-5	CASRDGYGYTF	TGTGCCAGCCGGGACGGTTATGGCTACACCTTC
many	TRBD2	TRBJ2-1	TRBV7-2	CASSSRVAGGRNEQFF	TGTGCCAGCAGCTCCCGTGTGGCGGGAGGGCGCAATGAGCAGTTCTTC